Listed here is a single T cell receptor (beta chain). Its specific antigen is unknown. The record has no base qualities; no much larger clone is one base away. Each collaborating institution followed its own protocols to collect whole blood in K2EDTA tubes. For TCRbeta analysis, collaborators shipped samples in one of three forms: frozen whole blood, isolated PBMCs, or DNA extracted from either of those sample types. TCRbeta CDR3 regions were amplified from genomic DNA by means of the immunoSEQ Assay, a bias-controlled multiplex PCR. For the original study's pipeline: Nucleated cell counts per sample were estimated from amplification of reference gene primers within the assay. Sequence reads were collapsed and filtered to measure the absolute abundance of every unique TCRbeta CDR3 rearrangement. For each sample, productive Simpson clonality was calculated as the square root of Simpson's diversity index over productive rearrangements. TCRdb provides this immuneACCESS table in a form limited to in-frame rearrangements. Some clones are lacking; in checked studies, under half of them reflect an unresolved V gene, and why the rest are absent is not known. V, J and clone size were drawn from that table, and D and trimming were deduced from the DNA. A total of about 170,000 clones appear in this sample, 85% to 95% of them only once. The ten largest make up around 0.5% of the sample.

The source of the sample is a study of blood T cell repertoires in COVID-19 (dated by TCRdb to 2020 to 2022). Regarding the complete study: Samples from collaborators originated in the United States, Italy and Spain and spanned both the acute and convalescent phases of COVID-19. Deeply sampled blood TCRbeta repertoires from subjects exposed to, actively infected with, or recovered from COVID-19 were included in the dataset. The repertoires were released in a freely available public database intended as a resource for research on the immune response to SARS-CoV-2. The prospective study material was composed of cDNA or gDNA derived from T cells, B-cell-depleted T cells, or PBMCs. A de-identified subject ID, COVID-19 status, age in years and sex were almost always included in the sample metadata. Where available, HLA class I and class II types were taken from metadata supplied by the sample provider and were not determined by assay-based typing. Samples were obtained from the ongoing ImmuneRACE study (first 160 participants) and from 1,254 subjects provided by 6 global collaborators.

Here is what the overall study found, with its caveats: The amount of clinical and demographic metadata varied by source and participant and was provided uncurated.

A distance of 17 bases separates the germline ends of V and J, which lose 9 bases and 3 bases respectively. Inclusive of the bounding cysteine and phenylalanine, the CDR3 is 14 residues long. This entry keeps only the CDR3 DNA: 42 bases, framed from base 1. CDR1 and CDR2, looked up from the germline V gene (reference sequence), are SEHNR and FQNEAQ. The chain employs TRBV7-9 and TRBJ1-2; matching of 5 bases hints at TRBD1 as the D gene. The clonotype was recovered from a man in his fifties with acute or convalescent COVID-19. Sequencing was done on a sample of peripheral blood. Read as DNA, the sequence is TGTGCCAGTGCGGGGCAGGGCTTCGACTATGGCTACACCTTC. This gives the protein CASAGQGFDYGYTF.